These 13 T cell receptor beta chains were all obtained from the same sample, sequenced in a study of regulatory T cells in long-lasting Graves disease. Time point noted: persistent/refractory GD, antithyroid drugs over 5 years with positive TRAb. Researchers made the TCR library from RNA that was extracted from PBMCs. HTBI primers from iRepertoire and Arm-PCR of CDR3 regions yielded the TCR beta libraries. MiXCR was run by TCRdb on the multiplex PCR reads, yielding one entry per CDR3 protein. The sample contains around 510,000 distinct CDR3 sequences, about 20% of which appear only once. Sample: peripheral blood mononuclear cells (PBMCs), taken when the disease was refractory, from a patient treated with antithyroid drugs. Receptor source: a female donor with Graves disease.

This clonotype was seen more than once but under ten times. V gene TRBV27 combines with J gene TRBJ2-7; no clear D gene. Germline V gene sequence: CDR1 MNHEY, CDR2 SMNVEV (reference sequence). The CDR3 runs 14 residues. V lost 0 bases and J 7 bases, leaving 13 bases between the germline ends. The CDR3 sequence is CASSLSESPGEQYF. DNA for the CDR3: TGTGCCAGCAGTTTATCGGAAAGTCCCGGTGAGCAGTACTTC.

Here the CDR3 DNA reads TGTGCCAGCAGTTTAGGGACTAGCGGGAGCCCAACGTATGAGCAGTACTTC. Translation gives CASSLGTSGSPTYEQYF. J is TRBJ2-7 and V is TRBV12-3 or TRBV12-4; 13 nucleotides line up with TRBD2. Losses at the gene ends were 1 base for V and 7 bases for J; bases not matched to a gene: 10. This CDR3 contains 17 residues.

This clonotype came up many times. The chain joins TRBV2 to TRBJ2-2, with D perhaps TRBD1 (5 bases). This CDR3 contains 12 residues. Germline CDR1 SNHLY, CDR2 FYNNEI. V was pared by 6 bases and J by 7 bases, with 9 bases between. CDR3 sequence reads: CASRYRNGELFF. CDR3 DNA: TGTGCCAGCAGGTACAGGAACGGGGAGCTGTTTTTT.

V is TRBV3-1 and J is TRBJ2-4; 7 bases agree with TRBD1. The CDR3 spans 14 residues. The germline V gene encodes CDR1 LGHDT and CDR2 YNNKEL (reference sequence). J gave up 1 base and V 7 bases, and 4 bases lay outside the gene matches. This CDR3 reads CASTPQGAKNIQYF. CDR3 nucleotide sequence: TGTGCCAGCACCCCACAGGGGGCCAAAAACATTCAGTACTTC.

The genes are TRBV9 and TRBJ2-7; the D is unclear. The V end lost 5 bases, the J end lost 6 bases, and 12 bases lay between the germline ends. The CDR3 sequence is 12 residues long. The V gene's germline CDR1 is SGDLS and CDR2 YYNGEE. CDR3 region: CASSLGIGEQYF. The CDR3 coding sequence is TGTGCCAGCAGTCTCGGCATTGGCGAGCAGTACTTC.

In its sample, this clonotype was seen a few times. The V and J genes are TRBV19 and TRBJ1-1, with a possible D match to TRBD1 (5 bases). V lost 8 bases and J 3 bases, leaving 19 bases between the germline ends. This CDR3 has 15 residues. CDR1 is LNHDA and CDR2 is SQIVND in the germline V gene (reference sequence). The CDR3 region is CASEGRQGTDTEAFF. CDR3 in DNA: TGTGCCAGTGAAGGGCGGCAGGGCACGGACACTGAAGCTTTCTTT.

For this clonotype: The junction shows a germline mismatch at one end, possibly a read error. The CDR3 region has the DNA TGTGCCAGCACTTTAGGGAGGGTCCACGAGCAGTACTTC. As protein: CASTLGRVHEQYF. This chain connects TRBV12-3 or TRBV12-4 to TRBJ2-7, with TRBD2 matching over 7 bases. The CDR3 contains 13 residues.

This clonotype has more than one count but fewer than ten. The chain couples TRBV2 to TRBJ2-7; D is uncertain. The germline V and J ends were trimmed by 6 bases and 0 bases, with 15 bases remaining between them. The CDR3 loop spans 15 amino acids. The germline CDR1 and CDR2 sequences are SNHLY and FYNNEI. CDR3 residues: CASSVDLLSSYEQYF. CDR3 DNA: TGTGCCAGCAGCGTTGACCTCTTAAGCTCCTACGAGCAGTACTTC.

This clonotype was counted only a few times. The chain is built from TRBV10-3 and TRBJ1-6; D may be TRBD1 (5 bases). This CDR3 region has 15 residues. Per germline, CDR1 ENHRY and CDR2 SYGVKD. Between the trimmed V and J ends, which lost 0 bases and 5 bases, there was a span of 8 bases. The CDR3 loop is CAISESQGNNSPLHF. CDR3 bases: TGTGCCATCAGTGAGTCGCAGGGCAATAATTCACCCCTCCACTTT.

This clonotype was counted many times. J is TRBJ2-2 and V is TRBV10-3; no reliable D call. CDR3 length: 14 amino acids. CDR1 is ENHRY and CDR2 is SYGVKD in the germline V gene. Trimming pared 4 bases from V and 5 bases from J, leaving 11 bases between. CDR3 sequence: CAISGNRETGELFF. The CDR3 region has the DNA TGTGCCATCAGTGGTAACAGAGAGACCGGGGAGCTGTTTTTT.

This clonotype appeared many times. V gene TRBV5-6 combines with J gene TRBJ2-7, with 9 bases matching TRBD2. The germline V gene encodes CDR1 SGHDT and CDR2 YYEEEE. This CDR3 contains 16 residues. Trimming took 2 bases from V and 2 from J; bases not matched to a gene: 8. The CDR3 loop reads CASSLPASGNPYEQYF. The CDR3 nucleotides are TGTGCCAGCAGCTTACCGGCTAGCGGGAACCCCTACGAGCAGTACTTC.

To note about this clonotype: This may come from a read error, since a much larger clone is one base off. This CDR3 is CASSLAIGGQYF. CDR3 nucleotides: TGTGCCAGCAGTTTAGCGATCGGGGGGCAGTACTTC. The chain employs TRBV12-3 or TRBV12-4 and TRBJ2-7; tentative D call: TRBD2 (6 bases). This CDR3 contains 12 residues. With 0 bases removed from V and 9 bases from J, the gap between germline ends came to 9 bases.

This chain links TRBV24-1 with TRBJ2-2, with D possibly being TRBD1 (6 bases). The germline CDR1 and CDR2 sequences are KGHDR and SFDVKD. The CDR3 spans 15 residues. Trimming took off 7 bases at V and 1 base at J, with 12 bases between the two ends. CDR3 DNA sequence: TGTGCCACCAGGGGACCGGGACAGAACACCGGGGAGCTGTTTTTT. This codes for CATRGPGQNTGELFF.